This T cell receptor beta chain was obtained from a study of shared clonotypes between healthy human individuals. Across the whole study: Each donor's CD4 naive and CD4 memory cells filled three plates apiece, CD8 naive two, and CD8 memory one. Study-wide results and caveats: Among non-shared clonotypes, generation probabilities were lower than among those shared by all four donors. Shared clonotypes: roughly 4.5% naive CD4, around 3.5% naive CD8, about 2.5% memory CD4, more than 0.3% memory CD8. Researchers sampled only blood; tissue repertoires likely differ.

The ends were cut back, 4 bases at V and 2 bases at J, with 13 bases in the middle. CDR1 SGHRS and CDR2 YFSETQ come from the germline V gene. The CDR3 is made up of 14 amino acids. Libraries were prepared by immunoSEQ multiplex PCR; TCRdb keeps only in-frame clonotypes and omits some of them. The sample includes 1.5 million to 1.9 million clones, 95% to 99% seen only once; the top ten take approximately 0.44%. Notes on this clone: The antigen remains unidentified.

The specimen sequenced was naive CD4+ T cells sorted from blood. Documented subset: CD45RA+ positively selected. This receptor was identified in a man aged 30 to 45 in good health. The chain recombines TRBV5-1 with TRBJ2-7; D is possibly TRBD1 or TRBD2 (5 bases each). The CDR3 spells CASSRGTGPYEQYF. The CDR3 bases are TGCGCCAGCAGCCGAGGGACGGGACCCTACGAGCAGTACTTC.